This T cell receptor (beta chain) was sequenced during a study of T cells expressing NK-cell markers. In the study overall: Investigators obtained TCR beta repertoires from sorted CD3+CD56+NKG2C+, CD3+CD56+NKG2C- and CD3+CD56-NKG2C+ T cells. Points from the study as a whole: Similarly, these clonotypes led the CD3+CD56-NKG2C+ fraction as well in several donors.

With the 5' RACE reads reprocessed, TCRdb shows one record per CDR3 protein and no DNA. The table counts about 390,000 distinct CDR3 sequences; around 10% lies in the top ten. The CDR3 is made up of 18 amino acids. Remarks on this clonotype: The target antigen is unknown.

The material sequenced was blood T cells: a sorted CD56 or NKG2C T cell subset, CD4+ or CD8+ T cells, or bulk PBMC T cells (not recorded which). The gene calls are TRBV21-1 and TRBJ1-2. TRBV21-1 is deemed a pseudogene. The source of this sequence is a woman aged 45-65 years in good health. CDR3 amino acids: CASRTKGPASQKSYGYTF.